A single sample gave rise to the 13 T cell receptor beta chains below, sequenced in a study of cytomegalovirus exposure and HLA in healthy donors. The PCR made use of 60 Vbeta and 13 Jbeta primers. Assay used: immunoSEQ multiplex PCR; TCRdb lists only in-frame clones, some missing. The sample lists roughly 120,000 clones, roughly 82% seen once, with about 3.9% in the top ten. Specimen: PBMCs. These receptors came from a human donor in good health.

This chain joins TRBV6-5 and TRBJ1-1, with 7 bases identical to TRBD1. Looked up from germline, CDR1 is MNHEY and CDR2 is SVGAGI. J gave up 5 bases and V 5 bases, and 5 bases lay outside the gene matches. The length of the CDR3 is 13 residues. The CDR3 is CASSPLTGTEAFF. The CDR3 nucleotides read TGTGCCAGCAGTCCCCTGACAGGGACTGAAGCTTTCTTT.

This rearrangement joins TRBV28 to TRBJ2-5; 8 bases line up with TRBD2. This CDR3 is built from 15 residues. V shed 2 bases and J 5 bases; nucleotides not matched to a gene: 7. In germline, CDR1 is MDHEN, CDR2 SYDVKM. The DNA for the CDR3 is TGTGCCAGCAGTTTACTAGCGGGCTCGCAGGAGACCCAGTACTTC. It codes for CASSLLAGSQETQYF.

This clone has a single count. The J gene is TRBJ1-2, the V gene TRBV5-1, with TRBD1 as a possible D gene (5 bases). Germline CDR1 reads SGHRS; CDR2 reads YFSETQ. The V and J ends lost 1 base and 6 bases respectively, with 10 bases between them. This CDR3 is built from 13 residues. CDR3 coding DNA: TGCGCCAGCAGCTTGCAGGGCCCCCATGGCTACACCTTC. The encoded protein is CASSLQGPHGYTF.

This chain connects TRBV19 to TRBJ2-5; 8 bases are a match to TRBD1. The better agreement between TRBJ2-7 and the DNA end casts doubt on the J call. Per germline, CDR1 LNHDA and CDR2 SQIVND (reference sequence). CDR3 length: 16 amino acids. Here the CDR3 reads CASSIGQGIAGYEQYF. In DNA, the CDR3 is TGTGCCAGTAGTATCGGACAGGGTATTGCCGGCTACGAGCAGTACTTC.

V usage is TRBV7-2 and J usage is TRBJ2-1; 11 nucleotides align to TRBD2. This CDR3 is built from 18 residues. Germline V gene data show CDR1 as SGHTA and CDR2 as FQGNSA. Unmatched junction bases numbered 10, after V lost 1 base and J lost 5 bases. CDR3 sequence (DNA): TGTGCCAGCAGCTTAGTAGGTAGCGGGAGGGCCGGGGACAATGAGCAGTTCTTC. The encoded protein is CASSLVGSGRAGDNEQFF.

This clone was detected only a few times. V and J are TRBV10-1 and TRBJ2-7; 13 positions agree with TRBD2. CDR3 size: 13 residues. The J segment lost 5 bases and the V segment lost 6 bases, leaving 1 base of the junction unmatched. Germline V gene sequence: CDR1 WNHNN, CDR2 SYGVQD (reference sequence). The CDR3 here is CASRGLAGNEQYF. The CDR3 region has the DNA TGCGCCAGCAGGGGACTAGCGGGGAACGAGCAGTACTTC.

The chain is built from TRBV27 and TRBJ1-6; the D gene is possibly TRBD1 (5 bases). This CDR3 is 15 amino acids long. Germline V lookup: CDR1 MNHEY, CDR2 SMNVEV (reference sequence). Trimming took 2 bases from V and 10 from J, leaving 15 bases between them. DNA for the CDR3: TGTGCCAGCAGTTTAGACGGGGGAATATGGTCACCCCTCCACTTT. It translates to CASSLDGGIWSPLHF.

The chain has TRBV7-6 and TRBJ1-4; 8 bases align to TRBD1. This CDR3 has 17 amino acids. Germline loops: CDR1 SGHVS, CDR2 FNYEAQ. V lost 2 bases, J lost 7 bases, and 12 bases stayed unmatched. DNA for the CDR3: TGTGCCAGCAGCTTATTCACAGGGGGAAGCGGCGGTGAAAAACTGTTTTTT. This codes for CASSLFTGGSGGEKLFF.

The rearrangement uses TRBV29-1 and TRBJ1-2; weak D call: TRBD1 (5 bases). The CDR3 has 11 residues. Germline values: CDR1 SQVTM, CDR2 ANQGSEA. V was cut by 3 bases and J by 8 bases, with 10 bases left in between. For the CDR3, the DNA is TGCAGCGTTGAGGCGGGGGAAGGCTACACCTTC. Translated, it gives CSVEAGEGYTF.

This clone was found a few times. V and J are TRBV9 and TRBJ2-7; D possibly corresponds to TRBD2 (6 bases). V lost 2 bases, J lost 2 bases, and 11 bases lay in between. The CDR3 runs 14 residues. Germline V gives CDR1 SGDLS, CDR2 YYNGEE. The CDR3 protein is CASSVDGRAYEQYF. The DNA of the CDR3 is TGTGCCAGCAGCGTGGACGGGAGAGCCTACGAGCAGTACTTC.

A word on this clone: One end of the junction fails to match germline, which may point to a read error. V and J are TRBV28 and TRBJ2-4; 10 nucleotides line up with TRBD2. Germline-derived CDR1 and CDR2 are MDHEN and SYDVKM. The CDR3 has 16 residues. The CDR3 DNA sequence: TGTGCCAGCAGTCACCAAGCGGGAGGGGCCAAAAACATTCAGTGCTTC. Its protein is CASSHQAGGAKNIQCF.

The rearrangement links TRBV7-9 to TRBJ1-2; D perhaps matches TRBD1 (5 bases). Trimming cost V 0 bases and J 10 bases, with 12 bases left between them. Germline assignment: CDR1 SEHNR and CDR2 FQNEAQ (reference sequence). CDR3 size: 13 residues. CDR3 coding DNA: TGTGCCAGCAGCTTAGCGGGCGGGGCATCCTACACCTTC. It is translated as CASSLAGGASYTF.

The CDR3 spells CASSRGQGGTEAFF. Here the CDR3 DNA reads TGTGCCAGCAGCCGGGGACAGGGGGGGACTGAAGCTTTCTTT. The chain links TRBV7-9 to TRBJ1-1, with TRBD1 matching 11 bases. Germline CDR1 and CDR2: SEHNR and FQNEAQ (reference sequence). The CDR3 consists of 14 residues. After removal of 5 bases from V and 5 bases from J, the junction contained 4 bases not matched to a gene.